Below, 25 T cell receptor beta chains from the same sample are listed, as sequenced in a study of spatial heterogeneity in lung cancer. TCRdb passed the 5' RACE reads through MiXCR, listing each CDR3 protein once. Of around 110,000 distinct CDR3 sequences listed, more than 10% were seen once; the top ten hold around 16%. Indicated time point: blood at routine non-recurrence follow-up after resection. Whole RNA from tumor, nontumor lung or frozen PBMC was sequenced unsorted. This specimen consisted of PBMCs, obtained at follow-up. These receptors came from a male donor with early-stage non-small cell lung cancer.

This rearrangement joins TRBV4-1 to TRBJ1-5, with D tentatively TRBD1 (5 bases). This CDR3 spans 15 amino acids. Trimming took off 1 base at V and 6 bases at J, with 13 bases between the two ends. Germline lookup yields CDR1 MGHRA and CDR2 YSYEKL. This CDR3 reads CASSQGPTGVQPQHF. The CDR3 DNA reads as TGCGCCAGCAGCCAAGGACCCACGGGGGTTCAGCCCCAGCATTTT.

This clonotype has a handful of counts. CDR3 in DNA: TGCGCCAGCAGCTTGGGGGAACCAGGGCGGGAGCAGTACTTC. This gives the protein CASSLGEPGREQYF. The chain carries TRBV5-1 and TRBJ2-7; a weak D match, TRBD1 (5 bases). The CDR3 contains 14 residues. Deletions cut 0 bases from V and 7 bases from J, with 14 bases between. Germline assignment: CDR1 SGHRS and CDR2 YFSETQ.

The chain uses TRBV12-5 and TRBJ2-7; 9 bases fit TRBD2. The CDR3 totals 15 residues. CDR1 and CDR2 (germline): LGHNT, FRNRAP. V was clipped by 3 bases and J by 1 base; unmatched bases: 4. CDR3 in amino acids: CASGLSGGRSYEQYF. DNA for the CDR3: TGTGCTAGTGGTTTAAGCGGGGGGCGATCCTACGAGCAGTACTTC.

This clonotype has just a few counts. The CDR3 here is CASSYSRDRGRNEQFF. In nucleotides, the CDR3 is TGCGCCAGCAGCTATTCCCGGGACAGGGGACGGAATGAGCAGTTCTTC. This rearrangement joins TRBV5-1 to TRBJ2-1; 10 bases fit TRBD1. The CDR3 is made up of 16 amino acids. Germline V lookup: CDR1 SGHRS, CDR2 YFSETQ. V gave up 3 bases and J gave up 7 bases; unmatched junction bases: 10. The variable domain in full, with the rest retrieved from reference TRBV5-1 and TRBJ2-1, is KAGVTQTPRYLIKTRGQQVTLSCSPISGHRSVSWYQQTPGQGLQFLFEYFSETQRNKGNFPGRFSGRQFSNSRSEMNVSTLELGDSALYLCASSYSRDRGRNEQFFGPGTRLTVL.

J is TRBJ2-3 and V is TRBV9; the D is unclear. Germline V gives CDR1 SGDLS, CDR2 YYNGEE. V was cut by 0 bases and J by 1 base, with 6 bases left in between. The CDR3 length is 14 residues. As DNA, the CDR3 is TGTGCCAGCAGCGTAGCTCCAGGCACAGATACGCAGTATTTT. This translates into CASSVAPGTDTQYF.

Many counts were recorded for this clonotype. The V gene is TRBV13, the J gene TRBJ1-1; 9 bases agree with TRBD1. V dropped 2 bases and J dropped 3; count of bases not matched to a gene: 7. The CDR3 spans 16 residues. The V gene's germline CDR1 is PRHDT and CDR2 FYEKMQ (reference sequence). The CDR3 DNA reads TGTGCCAGCAGCTTAAGGGACAGGGCCTTATACACTGAAGCTTTCTTT. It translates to CASSLRDRALYTEAFF. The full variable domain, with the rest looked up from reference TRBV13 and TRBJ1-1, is AAGVIQSPRHLIKEKRETATLKCYPIPRHDTVYWYQQGPGQDPQFLISFYEKMQSDKGSIPDRFSAQQFSDYHSELNMSSLELGDSALYFCASSLRDRALYTEAFFGQGTRLTVV.

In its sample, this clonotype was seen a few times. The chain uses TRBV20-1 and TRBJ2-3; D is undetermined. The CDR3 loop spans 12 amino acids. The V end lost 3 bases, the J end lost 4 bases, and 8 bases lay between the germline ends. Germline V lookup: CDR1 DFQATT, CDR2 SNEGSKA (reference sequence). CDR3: CSASVRADTQYF. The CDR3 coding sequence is TGCAGTGCTAGCGTCAGAGCAGATACGCAGTATTTT.

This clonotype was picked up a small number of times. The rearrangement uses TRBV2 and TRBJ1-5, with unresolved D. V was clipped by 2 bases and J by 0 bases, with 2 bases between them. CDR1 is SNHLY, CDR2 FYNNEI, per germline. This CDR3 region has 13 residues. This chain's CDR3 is CASSENSNQPQHF. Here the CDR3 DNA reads TGTGCCAGCAGTGAAAATAGCAATCAGCCCCAGCATTTT.

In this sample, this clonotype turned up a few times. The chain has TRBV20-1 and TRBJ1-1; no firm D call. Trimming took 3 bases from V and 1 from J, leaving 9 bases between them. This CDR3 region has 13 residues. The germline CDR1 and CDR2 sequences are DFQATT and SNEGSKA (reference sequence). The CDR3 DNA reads TGCAGTGCTAGCGGCATTCGGAACACTGAAGCTTTCTTT. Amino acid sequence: CSASGIRNTEAFF.

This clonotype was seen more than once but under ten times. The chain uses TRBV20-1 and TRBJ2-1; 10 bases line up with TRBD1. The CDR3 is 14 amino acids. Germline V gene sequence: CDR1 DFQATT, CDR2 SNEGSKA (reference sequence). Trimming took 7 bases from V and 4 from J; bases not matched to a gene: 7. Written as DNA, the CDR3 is TGCAGTGTTATCCCGGGACAGGGGTACAATGAGCAGTTCTTC. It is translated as CSVIPGQGYNEQFF.

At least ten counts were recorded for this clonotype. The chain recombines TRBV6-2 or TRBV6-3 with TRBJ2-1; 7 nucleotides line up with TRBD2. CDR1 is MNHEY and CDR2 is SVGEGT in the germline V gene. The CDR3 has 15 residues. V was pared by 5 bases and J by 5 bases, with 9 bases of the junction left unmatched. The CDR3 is CASSRSRGGNNEQFF. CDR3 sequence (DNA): TGTGCCAGCAGTCGCTCCCGCGGGGGTAACAATGAGCAGTTCTTC.

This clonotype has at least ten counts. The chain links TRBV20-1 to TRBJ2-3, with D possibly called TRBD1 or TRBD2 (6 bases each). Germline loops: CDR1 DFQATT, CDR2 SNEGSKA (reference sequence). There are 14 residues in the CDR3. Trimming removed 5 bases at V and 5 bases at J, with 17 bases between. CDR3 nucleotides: TGCAGTGCTTCTCCTAAGGGGGGATTAGATACGCAGTATTTT. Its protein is CSASPKGGLDTQYF.

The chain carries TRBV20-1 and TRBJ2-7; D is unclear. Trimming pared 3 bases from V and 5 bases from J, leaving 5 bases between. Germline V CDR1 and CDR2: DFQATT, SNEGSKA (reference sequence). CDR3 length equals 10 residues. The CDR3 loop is CSASGNEQYF. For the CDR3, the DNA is TGCAGTGCTAGTGGGAACGAGCAGTACTTC.

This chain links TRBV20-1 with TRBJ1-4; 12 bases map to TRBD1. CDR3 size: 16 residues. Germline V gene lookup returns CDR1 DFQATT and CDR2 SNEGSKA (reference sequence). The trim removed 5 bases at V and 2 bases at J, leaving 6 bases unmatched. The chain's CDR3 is CSAAPGQGATNEKLFF. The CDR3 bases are TGCAGTGCTGCCCCGGGACAGGGGGCGACTAATGAAAAACTGTTTTTT.

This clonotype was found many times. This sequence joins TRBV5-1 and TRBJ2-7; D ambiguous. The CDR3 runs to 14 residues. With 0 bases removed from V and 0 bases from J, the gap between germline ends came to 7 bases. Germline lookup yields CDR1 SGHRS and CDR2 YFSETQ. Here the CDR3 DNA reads TGCGCCAGCAGCTTGGGGGGTAGCTCCTACGAGCAGTACTTC. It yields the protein CASSLGGSSYEQYF.

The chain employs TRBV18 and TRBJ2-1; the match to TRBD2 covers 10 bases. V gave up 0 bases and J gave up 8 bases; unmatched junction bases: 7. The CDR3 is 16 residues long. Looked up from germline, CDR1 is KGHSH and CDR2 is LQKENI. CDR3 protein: CASSPPWLAGVDEQFF. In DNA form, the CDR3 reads TGTGCCAGCTCACCACCGTGGCTAGCGGGGGTCGATGAGCAGTTCTTC. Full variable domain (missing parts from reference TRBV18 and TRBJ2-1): NAGVMQNPRHLVRRRGQEARLRCSPMKGHSHVYWYRQLPEEGLKFMVYLQKENIIDESGMPKERFSAEFPKEGPSILRIQQVVRGDSAAYFCASSPPWLAGVDEQFFGPGTRLTVL.

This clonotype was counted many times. The CDR3 sequence is CSVDPQGAEEQYF. The CDR3 nucleotides are TGCAGCGTGGACCCCCAGGGGGCGGAGGAGCAGTACTTC. J is TRBJ2-7 and V is TRBV29-1, with 8 positions matching TRBD1. The CDR3 contains 13 residues. The J segment lost 7 bases and the V segment lost 6 bases, leaving 11 bases of the junction unmatched. CDR1 is SQVTM, CDR2 ANQGSEA, per germline.

CDR3 nucleotide sequence: TGTGCCAGCAGCGTGGACCCTAACTATGGCTACACCTTC. This translates into CASSVDPNYGYTF. The V and J genes are TRBV9 and TRBJ1-2; D gene unclear. Germline loops: CDR1 SGDLS, CDR2 YYNGEE. V lost 2 bases and J lost 0, with 5 bases in between. CDR3 length: 13 residues.

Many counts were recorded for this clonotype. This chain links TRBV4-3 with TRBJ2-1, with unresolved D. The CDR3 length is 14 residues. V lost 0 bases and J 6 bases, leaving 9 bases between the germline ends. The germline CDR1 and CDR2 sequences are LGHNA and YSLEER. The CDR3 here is CASSQDRNSNEQFF. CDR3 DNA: TGCGCCAGCAGCCAAGATCGGAACTCCAATGAGCAGTTCTTC.

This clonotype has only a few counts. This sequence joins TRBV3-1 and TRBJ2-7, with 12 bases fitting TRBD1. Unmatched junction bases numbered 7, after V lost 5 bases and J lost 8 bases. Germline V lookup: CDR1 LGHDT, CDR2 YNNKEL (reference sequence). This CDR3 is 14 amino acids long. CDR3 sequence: CASSSGTGGLQQYF. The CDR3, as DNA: TGTGCCAGCAGCTCCGGGACAGGGGGCTTGCAGCAGTACTTC.

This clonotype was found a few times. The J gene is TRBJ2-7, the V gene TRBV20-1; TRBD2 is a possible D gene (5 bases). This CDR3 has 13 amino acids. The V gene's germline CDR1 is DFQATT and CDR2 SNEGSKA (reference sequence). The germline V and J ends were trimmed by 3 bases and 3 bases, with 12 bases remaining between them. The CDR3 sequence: CSASLRAVYEQYF. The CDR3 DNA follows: TGCAGTGCTAGTCTGCGGGCTGTCTACGAGCAGTACTTC.

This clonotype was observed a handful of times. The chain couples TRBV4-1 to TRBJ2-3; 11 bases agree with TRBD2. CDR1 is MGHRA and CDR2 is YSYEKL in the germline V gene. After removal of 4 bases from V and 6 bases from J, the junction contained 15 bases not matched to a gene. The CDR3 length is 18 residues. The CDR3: CASSPPSLLAGGVDTQYF. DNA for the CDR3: TGCGCCAGCAGCCCCCCGTCGTTGCTAGCGGGGGGAGTTGATACGCAGTATTTT.

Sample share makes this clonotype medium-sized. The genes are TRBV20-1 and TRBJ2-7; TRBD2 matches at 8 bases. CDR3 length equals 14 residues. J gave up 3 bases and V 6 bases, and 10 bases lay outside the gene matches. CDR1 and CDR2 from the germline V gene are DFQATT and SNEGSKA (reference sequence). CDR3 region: CSAPTGGNYYEQYF. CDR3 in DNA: TGCAGTGCCCCTACGGGAGGGAACTACTACGAGCAGTACTTC.

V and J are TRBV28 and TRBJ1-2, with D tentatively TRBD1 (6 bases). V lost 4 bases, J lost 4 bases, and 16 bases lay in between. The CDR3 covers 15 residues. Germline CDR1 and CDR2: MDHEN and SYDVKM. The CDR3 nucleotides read TGTGCCAGCAGTTCATACAGGGTCACGAGCTATGGCTACACCTTC. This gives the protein CASSSYRVTSYGYTF.

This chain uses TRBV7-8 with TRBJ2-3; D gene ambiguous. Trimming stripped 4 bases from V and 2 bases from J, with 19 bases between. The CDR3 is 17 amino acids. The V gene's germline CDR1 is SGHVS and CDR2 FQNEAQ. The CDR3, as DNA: TGTGCCAGCAGCTCCGCCTCGGTCGGATTGCACACAGATACGCAGTATTTT. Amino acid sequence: CASSSASVGLHTDTQYF. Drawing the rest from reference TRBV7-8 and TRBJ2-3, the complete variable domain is GAGVSQSPRYKVAKRGQDVALRCDPISGHVSLFWYQQALGQGPEFLTYFQNEAQLDKSGLPSDRFFAERPEGSVSTLKIQRTQQEDSAVYLCASSSASVGLHTDTQYFGPGTRLTVL.